This T cell receptor (beta chain) originates from a study of blood T cell repertoires in COVID-19. Overall study: PBMCs, B-cell-depleted T cells, or T cells were the source of the cDNA or gDNA that made up the material.

Only in-frame clones appear in the TCRdb table, and some are missing; sequencing was by immunoSEQ multiplex PCR. Among a few hundred thousand clones listed, 82% were seen once. This CDR3 spans 13 amino acids. Germline V gene sequence: CDR1 SGHRS, CDR2 YFSETQ. Between the trimmed V and J ends, which lost 4 bases and 4 bases, there was a span of 9 bases. The TCR was taken from a woman aged 18-35 years with acute or convalescent COVID-19. The chain couples TRBV5-1 to TRBJ1-5; D is perhaps TRBD1 (5 bases). What was sequenced was peripheral blood. The CDR3 is CASSDSPNQPQHF. CDR3 coding DNA: TGCGCCAGCAGCGACAGCCCTAATCAGCCCCAGCATTTT.